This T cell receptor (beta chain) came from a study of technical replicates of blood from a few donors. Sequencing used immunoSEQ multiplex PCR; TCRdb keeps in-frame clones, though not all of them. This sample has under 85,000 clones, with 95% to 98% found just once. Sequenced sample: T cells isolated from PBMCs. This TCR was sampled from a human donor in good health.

The CDR3 loop is CASSLGPGRGNEQFF. CDR3 nucleotide sequence: TGTGCCAGCAGCTTAGGTCCCGGGAGGGGCAATGAGCAGTTCTTC. The gene calls are TRBV7-2 and TRBJ2-1; 8 positions match TRBD2. The CDR3 has 15 amino acids. V was pared by 1 base and J by 6 bases, with 5 bases of the junction left unmatched. The germline gives CDR1 SGHTA, CDR2 FQGNSA.